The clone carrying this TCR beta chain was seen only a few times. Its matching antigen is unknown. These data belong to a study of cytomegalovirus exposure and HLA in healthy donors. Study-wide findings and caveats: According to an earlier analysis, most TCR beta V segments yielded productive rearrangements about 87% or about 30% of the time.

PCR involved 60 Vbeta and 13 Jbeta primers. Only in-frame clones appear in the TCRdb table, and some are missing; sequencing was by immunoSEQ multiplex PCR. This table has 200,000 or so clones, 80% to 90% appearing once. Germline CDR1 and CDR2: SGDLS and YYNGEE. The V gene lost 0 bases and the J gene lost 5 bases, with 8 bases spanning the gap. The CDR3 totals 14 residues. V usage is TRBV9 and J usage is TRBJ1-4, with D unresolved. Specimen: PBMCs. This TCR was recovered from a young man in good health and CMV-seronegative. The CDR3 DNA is TGTGCCAGCAGCGTAGGTCGTGTCAATGAAAAACTGTTTTTT. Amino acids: CASSVGRVNEKLFF.